What follows are 27 T cell receptor beta chains derived from one specimen sequenced in a study of blood T cell repertoires in COVID-19. Profiled with immunoSEQ multiplex PCR; TCRdb holds only in-frame clones, not every one. The data show roughly 250,000 clones, more than 60% seen once. The sample taken for sequencing was peripheral blood. The receptors were sampled from a woman aged 35 to 49 with active or convalescent COVID-19.

The count of this clone is one. The V and J genes are TRBV10-2 and TRBJ2-3; D is perhaps TRBD1 (6 bases). The CDR3 is 14 amino acids. The germline V and J ends were trimmed by 7 bases and 2 bases, with 13 bases remaining between them. Germline CDR1 is WSHSY and CDR2 is SAAADI. DNA for the CDR3: TGCGCCAGCACCCCGACAGGAATCACAGATACGCAGTATTTT. Its protein is CASTPTGITDTQYF.

V gene TRBV6-5 combines with J gene TRBJ2-1; the D is unclear. Germline loops: CDR1 MNHEY, CDR2 SVGAGI. This CDR3 has 13 residues. Trimming left V 1 base short and J 8 bases short, with 9 bases between. CDR3 nucleotide sequence: TGTGCCAGCAGTTACTACCTAGGCGATGAGCAGTTCTTC. This translates into CASSYYLGDEQFF.

This clone was seen at least ten times. The chain carries TRBV7-9 and TRBJ2-1; 13 nucleotides line up with TRBD2. This CDR3 has 16 residues. The trim removed 4 bases at V and 7 bases at J, leaving 7 bases unmatched. Germline V gene data show CDR1 as SEHNR and CDR2 as FQNEAQ (reference sequence). The CDR3, as DNA: TGTGCCAGCAGCTCCACTAGCGGGGGGGCGAAAAATGAGCAGTTCTTC. It codes for CASSSTSGGAKNEQFF.

The genes are TRBV27 and TRBJ1-6; the D is unclear. Germline assignment: CDR1 MNHEY and CDR2 SMNVEV (reference sequence). The CDR3 extends over 16 amino acids. V was trimmed by 1 base and J by 10 bases, leaving 17 bases between them. The CDR3, as DNA: TGTGCCAGCAGTTTATTCGGCGCGGGTACGTTATCACCCCTCCACTTT. Amino acid sequence: CASSLFGAGTLSPLHF.

This chain joins TRBV20-1 and TRBJ2-5; D perhaps matches TRBD2 (6 bases). This CDR3 spans 11 amino acids. V was trimmed by 6 bases and J by 4 bases, leaving 9 bases between them. Germline-derived CDR1 and CDR2 are DFQATT and SNEGSKA (reference sequence). The CDR3 loop is CSAGGRETQYF. The CDR3, as DNA: TGCAGTGCGGGGGGACGAGAGACCCAGTACTTC.

This chain connects TRBV24-1 to TRBJ2-3, with D possibly being TRBD2 (5 bases). CDR3 length equals 13 residues. Trimming took 1 base from V and 4 from J, leaving 5 bases between them. Germline loops: CDR1 KGHDR, CDR2 SFDVKD. The CDR3 coding sequence is TGTGCCACCAGTGATTTCGGGGCAGATACGCAGTATTTT. Translating gives CATSDFGADTQYF.

This clone was seen only a few times. The CDR3 loop reads CASSGGGQTSNQPQHF. As DNA, the CDR3 is TGTGCCAGCAGTGGGGGGGGCCAGACAAGCAATCAGCCCCAGCATTTT. This rearrangement joins TRBV6-1 to TRBJ1-5; D might be TRBD1 (6 bases). V was trimmed by 4 bases and J by 1 base, leaving 14 bases between them. CDR3 size: 16 residues. CDR1 is MNHNS and CDR2 is SASEGT in the germline V gene.

The rearrangement links TRBV11-3 to TRBJ2-3; 10 positions match TRBD1. The CDR3 sequence is 15 residues long. Trimming at V came to 4 bases and at J to 1 base, leaving 2 bases not matched to a gene. Per the germline V gene, CDR1 is SGHNT and CDR2 is YENEEA. CDR3: CASSSGTGGTDTQYF. CDR3 DNA: TGTGCCAGCAGCTCCGGGACAGGGGGCACAGATACGCAGTATTTT.

This rearrangement joins TRBV27 to TRBJ1-6; 7 bases fit TRBD1. V gave up 7 bases and J gave up 9 bases; unmatched junction bases: 9. The CDR3 spans 14 residues. The germline gives CDR1 MNHEY, CDR2 SMNVEV (reference sequence). DNA of the CDR3: TGTGCCAGCACGAGGGGGCAAGAAAGTTCACCCCTCCACTTT. Translating it yields CASTRGQESSPLHF.

This clone was seen only a few times. The chain is built from TRBV2 and TRBJ2-7; TRBD1 matches 9 bases. The CDR3 sequence is 16 residues long. The V and J ends lost 2 bases and 4 bases, in that order; junction bases with no gene match: 9. CDR1 is SNHLY, CDR2 FYNNEI, per germline. CDR3 in DNA: TGTGCCAGCAGTGAAATGACTAGGGACAGGGAATACGAGCAGTACTTC. Protein: CASSEMTRDREYEQYF.

This clone was picked up one time. V usage is TRBV5-4 and J usage is TRBJ1-2; no clear D. Trimming took 2 bases from V and 4 from J, leaving 12 bases between them. Germline assignment: CDR1 SGHNT and CDR2 YYREEE (reference sequence). This CDR3 spans 14 amino acids. The CDR3 DNA sequence: TGTGCCAGCAGCTTTTCCGGGGAAGGCTATGGCTACACCTTC. Translated: CASSFSGEGYGYTF.

V and J are TRBV10-2 and TRBJ1-2, with a possible D match to TRBD1 (5 bases). V was cut by 8 bases and J by 8 bases, with 18 bases left in between. The CDR3 runs to 13 residues. The germline CDR1 and CDR2 sequences are WSHSY and SAAADI. CDR3 sequence: CASSREGSRGYTF. The DNA of the CDR3 is TGCGCCAGCTCTAGGGAGGGGTCGAGGGGCTACACCTTC.

This chain connects TRBV19 to TRBJ2-3; D gene unclear. CDR1 and CDR2 from the germline V gene are LNHDA and SQIVND (reference sequence). This CDR3 is 13 amino acids long. Trimming took off 1 base at V and 4 bases at J, with 6 bases between the two ends. The CDR3, as DNA: TGTGCCAGTAGTATAGCGGCGGCAGATACGCAGTATTTT. Translating it yields CASSIAAADTQYF.

Regarding this clone: Different DNA sequences within this sample yield the same CDR3. The chain combines TRBV18 with TRBJ1-5, with 7 bases identical to TRBD1. This CDR3 comprises 14 residues. The J segment lost 4 bases and the V segment lost 3 bases, leaving 3 bases of the junction unmatched. Per the germline V gene, CDR1 is KGHSH and CDR2 is LQKENI. The DNA of the CDR3 is TGTGCCAGCTCACCCGGGACAGCAAATCAGCCCCAGCATTTT. The encoded protein is CASSPGTANQPQHF.

The chain recombines TRBV7-9 with TRBJ2-5, with 8 bases fitting TRBD1. The CDR3 has 16 residues. The germline CDR1 and CDR2 sequences are SEHNR and FQNEAQ (reference sequence). The trim removed 8 bases at V and 3 bases at J, leaving 14 bases unmatched. In DNA, the CDR3 is TGTGCCAGCTCCACGTCCGGGGCAGGGGGCGAAGAGACCCAGTACTTC. Translation: CASSTSGAGGEETQYF.

CDR3 residues: CASSTSGTGIGYEQYF. CDR3 bases: TGTGCCAGCAGCACCTCAGGGACAGGGATAGGCTACGAGCAGTACTTC. The chain is built from TRBV7-9 and TRBJ2-7; 9 bases agree with TRBD1. The CDR3 covers 16 residues. Germline assignment: CDR1 SEHNR and CDR2 FQNEAQ (reference sequence). V gave up 5 bases and J gave up 3 bases; unmatched junction bases: 11.

The chain combines TRBV7-9 with TRBJ2-7; no reliable D call. V was pared by 7 bases and J by 0 bases, with 7 bases between. The CDR3 extends over 12 amino acids. Per germline, CDR1 SEHNR and CDR2 FQNEAQ (reference sequence). DNA of the CDR3: TGTGCCAGCAAGCAGGACTCCTACGAGCAGTACTTC. It yields the protein CASKQDSYEQYF.

The CDR3 DNA is TGTGCCAGCAGCCTTGGACACGGCGGCTACGAGCAGTACTTC. Translated: CASSLGHGGYEQYF. The rearrangement joins TRBV5-6 to TRBJ2-7, with TRBD1 as a possible D gene (5 bases). Germline CDR1 reads SGHDT; CDR2 reads YYEEEE. The V gene lost 4 bases and the J gene lost 3 bases, with 14 bases spanning the gap. This CDR3 region has 14 residues. The full variable domain, its missing parts supplied by reference TRBV5-6 and TRBJ2-7, is DAGVTQSPTHLIKTRGQQVTLRCSPKSGHDTVSWYQQALGQGPQFIFQYYEEEERQRGNFPDRFSGHQFPNYSSELNVNALLLGDSALYLCASSLGHGGYEQYFGPGTRLTVT.

The chain links TRBV6-4 to TRBJ2-3; no reliable D call. The germline CDR1 and CDR2 sequences are MRHNA and SNTAGT. V was shortened by 3 bases and J by 2 bases, with 12 bases between the two germline ends. This CDR3 has 15 amino acids. CDR3 amino acids: CASSEGQSDTDTQYF. The CDR3 DNA reads as TGTGCCAGCAGTGAGGGCCAGTCTGACACAGATACGCAGTATTTT.

Only one count was recorded for this clone. The V and J genes are TRBV7-8 and TRBJ2-5, with 11 bases that match TRBD2. J lost 9 bases, V lost 3 bases, and 15 bases had no gene match. The germline gives CDR1 SGHVS, CDR2 FQNEAQ. The length of the CDR3 is 17 residues. CDR3 region: CASSFLSSGGTSRSQYF. The DNA for the CDR3 is TGTGCCAGCAGCTTCCTATCTAGCGGGGGGACCTCAAGGTCCCAGTACTTC.

This chain joins TRBV30 and TRBJ2-5, with 8 bases identical to TRBD2. Germline CDR1 is GTSNPN and CDR2 is SVGIG (reference sequence). The CDR3 covers 12 residues. V shed 4 bases and J 5 bases; nucleotides not matched to a gene: 3. The CDR3 reads CAWTGGAETQYF. The CDR3 DNA reads TGTGCCTGGACGGGGGGGGCCGAGACCCAGTACTTC.

This clone was counted between two and nine times. The chain links TRBV27 to TRBJ2-1, with D tentatively TRBD1 (5 bases). This CDR3 has 18 amino acids. Per the germline V gene, CDR1 is MNHEY and CDR2 is SMNVEV (reference sequence). Trimming removed 6 bases at V and 0 bases at J, with 21 bases between. DNA of the CDR3: TGTGCCAGCAGAGCCCGTGAGACAGCAACCTTCTCCTACAATGAGCAGTTCTTC. Translating gives CASRARETATFSYNEQFF.

This clone has only a few counts. In DNA, the CDR3 is TGTGCCAGCAGCTTTACAGGGAGCTATGGCTACACCTTC. Its translation: CASSFTGSYGYTF. This chain links TRBV7-3 with TRBJ1-2, with D possibly being TRBD1 (6 bases). V was clipped by 3 bases and J by 4 bases, with 9 bases between them. The CDR3 runs 13 residues. Germline V gene lookup returns CDR1 SGHTA and CDR2 FQGTGA.

This sequence joins TRBV11-2 and TRBJ2-2, with 8 bases that match TRBD1. Germline loops: CDR1 SGHAT, CDR2 FQNNGV. The CDR3 extends over 15 amino acids. The junction had 1 base not matched to a gene; V was cut back by 1 base and J by 3 bases. The DNA of the CDR3 is TGTGCCAGCAGCTTAGGGACAGGGTACACCGGGGAGCTGTTTTTT. This sequence encodes CASSLGTGYTGELFF.

V is TRBV19 and J is TRBJ2-5; 14 bases agree with TRBD2. CDR3 length: 18 residues. With V trimmed by 6 bases and J by 2 bases, 11 bases remained unmatched. Germline V CDR1 and CDR2: LNHDA, SQIVND (reference sequence). In DNA form, the CDR3 reads TGTGCCAGTAGCGCACGGACTAGCGGGGGGACGGGACAAGAGACCCAGTACTTC. This encodes CASSARTSGGTGQETQYF.

CDR3 sequence reads: CASSERDREVGETQYF. CDR3 nucleotide sequence: TGTGCCAGCAGTGAAAGAGACAGGGAGGTGGGAGAGACCCAGTACTTC. This chain uses TRBV6-1 with TRBJ2-5; D is perhaps TRBD1 (7 bases). The CDR3 runs to 16 residues. V lost 2 bases and J 4 bases, leaving 17 bases between the germline ends. Germline V gene sequence: CDR1 MNHNS, CDR2 SASEGT.

V usage is TRBV5-1 and J usage is TRBJ2-3, with D tentatively TRBD2 (6 bases). Trimming took 0 bases from V and 5 from J, leaving 19 bases between them. This CDR3 has 17 amino acids. Per germline, CDR1 SGHRS and CDR2 YFSETQ. The CDR3 sequence: CASSLAPKDYSGDTQYF. CDR3 bases: TGCGCCAGCAGCTTGGCCCCAAAGGACTATTCGGGAGATACGCAGTATTTT.